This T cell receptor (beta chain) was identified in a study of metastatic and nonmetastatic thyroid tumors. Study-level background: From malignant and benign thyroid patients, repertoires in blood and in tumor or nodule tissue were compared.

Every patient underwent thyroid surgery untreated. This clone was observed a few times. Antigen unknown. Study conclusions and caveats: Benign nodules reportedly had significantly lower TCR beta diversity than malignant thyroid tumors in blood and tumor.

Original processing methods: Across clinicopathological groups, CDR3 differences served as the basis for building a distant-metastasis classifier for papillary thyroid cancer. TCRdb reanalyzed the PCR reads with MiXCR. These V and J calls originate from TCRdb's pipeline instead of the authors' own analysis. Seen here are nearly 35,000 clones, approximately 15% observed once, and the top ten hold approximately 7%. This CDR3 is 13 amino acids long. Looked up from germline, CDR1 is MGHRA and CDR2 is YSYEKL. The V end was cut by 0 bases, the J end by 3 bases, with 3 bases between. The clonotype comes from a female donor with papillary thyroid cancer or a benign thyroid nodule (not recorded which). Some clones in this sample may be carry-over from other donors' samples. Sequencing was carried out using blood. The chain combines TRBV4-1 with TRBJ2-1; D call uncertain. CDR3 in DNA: TGCGCCAGCAGCCAAGACTTCTACAATGAGCAGTTCTTC. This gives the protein CASSQDFYNEQFF.